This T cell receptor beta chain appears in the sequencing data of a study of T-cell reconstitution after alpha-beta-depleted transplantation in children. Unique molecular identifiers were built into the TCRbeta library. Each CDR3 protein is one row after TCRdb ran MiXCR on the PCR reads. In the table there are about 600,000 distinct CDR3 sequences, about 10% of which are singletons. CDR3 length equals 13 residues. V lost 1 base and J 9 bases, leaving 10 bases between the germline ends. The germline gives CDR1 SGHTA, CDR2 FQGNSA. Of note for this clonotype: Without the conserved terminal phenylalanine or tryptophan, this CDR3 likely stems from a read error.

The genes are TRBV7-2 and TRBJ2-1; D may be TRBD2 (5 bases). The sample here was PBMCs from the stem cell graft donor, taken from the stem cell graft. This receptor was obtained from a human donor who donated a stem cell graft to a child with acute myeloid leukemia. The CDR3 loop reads CASSLDWRAEQFS. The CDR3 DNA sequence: TGTGCCAGCAGCTTAGACTGGCGGGCTGAGCAGTTCTCC.